This T cell receptor (beta chain) was captured by sequencing in a study of cytomegalovirus exposure and HLA in healthy donors. Regarding donors, all were healthy bone marrow donors. The V gene's germline CDR1 is SGHDN and CDR2 FVKESK. The CDR3 runs 15 residues. The V and J ends lost 5 bases and 7 bases, in that order; junction bases with no gene match: 9. General study results and limits: By HLA locus, TCR association rates varied in a later analysis, with DRB1 showing the most and HLA-C the fewest. HLA allele associations emerged for under 20,000 TCR beta sequences in a later analysis, at 0.05 false discovery rate.

About this clone itself: Antigen unknown.

13 Jbeta primers and 60 Vbeta primers were used for the PCR. TCRdb's copy holds only in-frame clones and misses some; the assay was immunoSEQ multiplex PCR. This table has about 160,000 clones, 75% to 90% appearing once. The chain uses TRBV14 and TRBJ2-7, with 12 bases matching TRBD2. The receptor was derived from a human donor in good health. The sample comprised PBMCs. Here the CDR3 reads CASSARTSGDLEQYF. The CDR3 DNA reads as TGTGCCAGCAGCGCCCGGACTAGCGGGGACTTGGAGCAGTACTTC.